The sequence of this TCR beta chain was determined in a study of blood T cells in healthy people across ages. A single count supports this clonotype. Its antigen is currently unknown. A junction boundary mismatches the germline segment, possibly from a read error. Each individual donor underwent a draw of about 9.9 milliliters of peripheral blood. A second about 7 to 11 cycle PCR used barcoded and J-beta primers. TCRdb called the 5' RACE reads again in MiXCR, with one record for every CDR3 protein. Counted here are around 940,000 distinct CDR3 sequences, roughly 51% occurring once; the ten biggest clones make up around 21%. Overall study findings and caveats: The study found more naive CD4+ cells and higher diversity in long-lived than aged donors. Per-million-T-cell TCR beta diversity fell roughly linearly with age.

The CDR3 consists of 14 residues. Looked up from germline, CDR1 is MDHEN and CDR2 is SYDVKM. The J gene is TRBJ2-3, the V gene TRBV28; 7 bases are a match to TRBD2. This sequence originates from an older woman in good health. Sequenced: blood. CDR3 bases: TGTGCCAGCAGTTTAGGGGGGGTCACAGATGCGCAGTATTTT. This sequence encodes CASSLGGVTDAQYF.